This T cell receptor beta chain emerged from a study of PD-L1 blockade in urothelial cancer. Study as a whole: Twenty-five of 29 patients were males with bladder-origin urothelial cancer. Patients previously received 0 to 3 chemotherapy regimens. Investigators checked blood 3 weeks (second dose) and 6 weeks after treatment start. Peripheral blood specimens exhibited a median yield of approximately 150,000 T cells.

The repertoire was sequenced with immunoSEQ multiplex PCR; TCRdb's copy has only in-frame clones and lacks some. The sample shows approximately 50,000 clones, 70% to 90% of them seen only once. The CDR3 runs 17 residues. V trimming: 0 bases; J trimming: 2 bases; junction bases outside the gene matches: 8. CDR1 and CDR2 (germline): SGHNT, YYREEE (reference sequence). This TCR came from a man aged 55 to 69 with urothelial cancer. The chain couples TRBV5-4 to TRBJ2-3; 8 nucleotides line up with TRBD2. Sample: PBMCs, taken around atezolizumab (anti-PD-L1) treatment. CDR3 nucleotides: TGTGCCAGCAGCTTGGGAGCGGGGGTGATGACCACAGATACGCAGTATTTT. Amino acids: CASSLGAGVMTTDTQYF.